This TCR beta chain was sequenced during a study of T cell clonotyping in hematopoietic cell transplantation. Method: immunoSEQ multiplex PCR; TCRdb's copy keeps in-frame clones and lacks some. The profile shows some 13,000 clones, roughly 92% of them singletons. The clonotype originates from a female patient aged 45 to 65 who had an allogeneic stem cell transplant from an unrelated donor, so the T cells may come from the graft donor. Some clones in this sample may be carry-over from other donors' samples. The specimen was PBMCs, collected 100 days after allogeneic stem cell transplant.

The CDR3 region is CASSSGGTGELFF. Here the CDR3 DNA reads TGTGCCAGCAGCTCAGGTGGCACCGGGGAGCTGTTTTTT. The V gene is TRBV11-1, the J gene TRBJ2-2, with D unresolved. Germline assignment: CDR1 SGHAT and CDR2 FQDESV (reference sequence). Trimming removed 4 bases at V and 4 bases at J, with 7 bases between. The CDR3 is made up of 13 amino acids.